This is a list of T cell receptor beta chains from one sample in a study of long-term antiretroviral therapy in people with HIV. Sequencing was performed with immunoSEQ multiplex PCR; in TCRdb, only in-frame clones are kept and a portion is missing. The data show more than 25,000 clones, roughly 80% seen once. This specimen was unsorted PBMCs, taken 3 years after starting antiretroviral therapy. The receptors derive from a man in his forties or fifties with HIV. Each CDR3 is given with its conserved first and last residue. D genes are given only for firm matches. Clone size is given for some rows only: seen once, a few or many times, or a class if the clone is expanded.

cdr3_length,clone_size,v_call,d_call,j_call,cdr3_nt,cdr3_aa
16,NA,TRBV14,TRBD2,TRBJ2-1,TGTGCCAGCAGCCAACCCGGGACTAGCGGGAGAGGGGAGCAGTTCTTC,CASSQPGTSGRGEQFF
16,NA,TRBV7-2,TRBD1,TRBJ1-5,TGTGCCAGCAGCCTGCTGGACAGGGGAGGCAATCAGCCCCAGCATTTT,CASSLLDRGGNQPQHF
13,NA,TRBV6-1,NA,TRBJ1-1,TGTGCCAGCAGCGCCGGGACGGGGAGTGAAGCTTTCTTT,CASSAGTGSEAFF
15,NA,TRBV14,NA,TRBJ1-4,TGTGCCAGCAGCCAAAGGGGACTTATCGGAGAAAAACTGTTTTTT,CASSQRGLIGEKLFF
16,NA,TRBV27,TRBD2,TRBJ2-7,TGTGCCAGCAGTTTCGTCCTCGGAGCGGGGGTTTACGAGCAGTACTTC,CASSFVLGAGVYEQYF
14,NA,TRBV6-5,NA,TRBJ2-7,TGTGCCAGCAAAAGAGCCTCGGGGACCTACGAGCAGTACTTC,CASKRASGTYEQYF
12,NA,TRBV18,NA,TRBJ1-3,TGTGCCAGCTCCCAGGACCCGGACACCATATATTTT,CASSQDPDTIYF
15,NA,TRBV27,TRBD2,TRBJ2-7,TGTGCCAGCAGCCAGGCGACTAGCGGGAGAGGCGAGCAGTACTTC,CASSQATSGRGEQYF
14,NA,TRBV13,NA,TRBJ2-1,TGTGCCAGCAGCTTCGGCGGGACCTACAATGAGCAGTTCTTC,CASSFGGTYNEQFF
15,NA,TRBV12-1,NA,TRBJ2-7,TGTGCCAGCAGCTTTGAAGGACAGGGGGCCTACGAGCAGTACTTC,CASSFEGQGAYEQYF
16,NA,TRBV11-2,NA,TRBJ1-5,TGTGCCAGCAGCCCTGGACGGGGGCAGGTCGATCAGCCCCAGCATTTT,CASSPGRGQVDQPQHF
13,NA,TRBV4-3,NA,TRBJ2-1,TGCGCCAGCAGCCAAGATCGTGGGGCTGAGCAGTTCTTC,CASSQDRGAEQFF
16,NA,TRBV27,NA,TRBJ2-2,TGTGCCAGCAGTTCGGGGACTTTTGTGAACACCGGGGAGCTGTTTTTT,CASSSGTFVNTGELFF
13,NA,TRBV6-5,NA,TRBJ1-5,TGTGCCAGCAGTTACGGGGACGGTCAGCCCCAGCATTTT,CASSYGDGQPQHF
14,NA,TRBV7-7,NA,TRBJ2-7,TGTGCTAGCAGCTTAGGGCAGGGTGGTTACGAGCAGTACTTC,CASSLGQGGYEQYF
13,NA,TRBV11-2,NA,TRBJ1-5,TGTGCCAGCAGTTCACACAGCAATCAGCCCCAGCATTTT,CASSSHSNQPQHF
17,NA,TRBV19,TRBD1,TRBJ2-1,TGTGCCAGTAGCTCGATCGTTGGGACAGGATCCTACAATGAGCAGTTCTTC,CASSSIVGTGSYNEQFF
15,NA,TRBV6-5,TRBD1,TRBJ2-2,TGTGCCAGCAGTGGGATGACAGGGGACACCGGGGAGCTGTTTTTT,CASSGMTGDTGELFF
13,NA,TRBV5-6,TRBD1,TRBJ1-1,TGTGCCAGCAGCTTGGCGACAGGGGGCGAAGCTTTCTTT,CASSLATGGEAFF
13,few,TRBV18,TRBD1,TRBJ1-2,TGTGCCAGCTCACGCGGACAGGGGGATGGCTACACCTTC,CASSRGQGDGYTF
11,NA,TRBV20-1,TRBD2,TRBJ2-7,TGCAGTGCTACCGGGGGGTACGAGCAGTACTTC,CSATGGYEQYF
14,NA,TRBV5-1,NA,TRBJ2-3,TGCGCCAGCAGCTTGGGACATAACACAGATACGCAGTATTTT,CASSLGHNTDTQYF
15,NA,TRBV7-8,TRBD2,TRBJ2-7,TGTGCCAGCAGCCCCCGGGGGGGGGCCTCCTACGAGCAGTACTTC,CASSPRGGASYEQYF
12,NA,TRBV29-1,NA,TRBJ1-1,TGCAGCGGACAGATGACGAACACTGAAGCTTTCTTT,CSGQMTNTEAFF
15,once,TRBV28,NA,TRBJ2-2,TGTGCCAGCCGGGGAAGTATCTTTAGGACCGGGGAGCTGTTTTTT,CASRGSIFRTGELFF
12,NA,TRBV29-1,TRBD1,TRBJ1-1,TGCAGCGCTTCGGACAGGGGCGAGGAAGCTTTCTTT,CSASDRGEEAFF
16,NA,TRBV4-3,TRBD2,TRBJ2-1,TGCGCCAGCAGCCAAGGGACTAGCGTCGCCTACAATGAGCAGTTCTTC,CASSQGTSVAYNEQFF
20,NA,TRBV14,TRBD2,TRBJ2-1,TGTGCCAGCAGCCACCGAACGCCGGGACTAGCGGGAGGGCCGTTCAATGAGCAGTTCTTC,CASSHRTPGLAGGPFNEQFF
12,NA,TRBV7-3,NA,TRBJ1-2,TGTGCCACCTCCGGGGATTTCTATGGCTACACCTTC,CATSGDFYGYTF
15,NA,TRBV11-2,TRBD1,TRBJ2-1,TGTGCCAGCAGCTCGGGACAGACCTCCTACAATGAGCAGTTCTTC,CASSSGQTSYNEQFF
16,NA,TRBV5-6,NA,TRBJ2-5,TGTGCCAGCAGCTTGGCCTCAGGGACGTTACAAGAGACCCAGTACTTC,CASSLASGTLQETQYF
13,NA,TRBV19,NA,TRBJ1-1,TGTGCCAGTAGTCTTCCCTGGAACACTGAAGCTTTCTTT,CASSLPWNTEAFF
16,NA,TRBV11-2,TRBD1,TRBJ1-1,TGTGCCAGCAGGCCGGGACAGGGGGCGGCGAACACTGAAGCTTTCTTT,CASRPGQGAANTEAFF
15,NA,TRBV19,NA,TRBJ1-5,TGTGCCAGTAGTCGTTCACGGGAGCTCAATCAGCCCCAGCATTTT,CASSRSRELNQPQHF
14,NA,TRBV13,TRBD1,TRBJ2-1,TGTGCCAGCAGCTTCACCGGGACAGGGCGGGAGCAGTTCTTC,CASSFTGTGREQFF
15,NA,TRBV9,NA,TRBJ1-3,TGTGCCAGCACGCCGGACCTTGGGGCTGGAAACACCATATATTTT,CASTPDLGAGNTIYF
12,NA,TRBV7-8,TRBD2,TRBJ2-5,TGTGCCACCACTAGCGGGCGAGAGACCCAGTACTTC,CATTSGRETQYF
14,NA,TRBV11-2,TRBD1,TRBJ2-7,TGTGCCAGCAGCCGCGACAGGGGGGGCATGGAGCAGTACTTC,CASSRDRGGMEQYF
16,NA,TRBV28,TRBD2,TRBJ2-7,TGTGCCAGCAGAGTGAACTGGGGGGGTAGCTCCTACGAGCAGTACTTC,CASRVNWGGSSYEQYF
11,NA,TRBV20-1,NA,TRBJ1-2,TGCAGTGCTAGAAGGCGGTATGGCTACACCTTC,CSARRRYGYTF
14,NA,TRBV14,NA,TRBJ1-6,TGTGCCAGCAGCCAAGTGGGGACGAATTCACCCCTCCACTTT,CASSQVGTNSPLHF
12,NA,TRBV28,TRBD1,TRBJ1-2,TGTGCCAGTCTAAAGGGGGCGGGTGGCTACACCTTC,CASLKGAGGYTF
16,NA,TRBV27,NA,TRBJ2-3,TGTGCCAGCAGTTCCCTGGGCAGGAGATACACAGATACGCAGTATTTT,CASSSLGRRYTDTQYF
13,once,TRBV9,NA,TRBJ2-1,TGTGCCAGCAGCGTGGGATTCTACAATGAGCAGTTCTTC,CASSVGFYNEQFF
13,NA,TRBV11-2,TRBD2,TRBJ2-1,TGTGCCAGCAGCCCCACGACTAGCGGCGAGCAGTTCTTC,CASSPTTSGEQFF
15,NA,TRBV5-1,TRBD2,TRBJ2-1,TGCGCCAGCACGCCATCCGGGACTAGGCCGAATGAGCAGTTCTTC,CASTPSGTRPNEQFF
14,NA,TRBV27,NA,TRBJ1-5,TGTGCCAGCAGAATGGATTATAGCAATCAGCCCCAGCATTTT,CASRMDYSNQPQHF
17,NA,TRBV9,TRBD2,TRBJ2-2,TGTGCCAGCAGCGTCGAACTAGCGGGAGAGAACACCGGGGAGCTGTTTTTT,CASSVELAGENTGELFF
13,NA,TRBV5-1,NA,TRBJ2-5,TGCGCCAGCAGCTTGTGGCCGGAAGAGACCCAGTACTTC,CASSLWPEETQYF
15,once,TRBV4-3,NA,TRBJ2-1,TGCGCCAGCAGCCAAGAAAGTCTAGCCTACAATGAGCAGTTCTTC,CASSQESLAYNEQFF
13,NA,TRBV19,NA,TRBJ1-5,TGTGCCAGTAGTATTACGGCGGATCAGCCCCAGCATTTT,CASSITADQPQHF
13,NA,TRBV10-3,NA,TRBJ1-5,TGTGCCATCAGTGAGTCAGGGGAACAGCCCCAGCATTTT,CAISESGEQPQHF
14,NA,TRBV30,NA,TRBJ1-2,TGTGCCTGGAGTGTACGGGGGGTGAGCACAGGCTACACCTTC,CAWSVRGVSTGYTF